Listed here are 29 T cell receptor beta chains from one sample, sequenced in a study of blood T cell repertoires in COVID-19. Generated by immunoSEQ multiplex PCR, the TCRdb table keeps only in-frame clones and is missing some. Among 180,000 or so clones listed, approximately 89% were seen once. Sequenced material: peripheral blood. These receptors originate from a woman aged 55-70 years with acute or convalescent COVID-19.

This clone was detected a few times. The V gene is TRBV6-6, the J gene TRBJ2-1; TRBD2 agrees at 10 bases. Trimming took 5 bases from V and 4 from J; bases not matched to a gene: 20. CDR1 and CDR2 (germline): MNHNY, SVGAGI (reference sequence). The CDR3 is 20 residues long. The CDR3 loop is CASSPHSRLSGRALYNEQFF. CDR3 coding DNA: TGTGCCAGCAGTCCTCATAGCCGCCTCAGCGGGAGGGCCTTGTACAATGAGCAGTTCTTC.

V and J are TRBV6-5 and TRBJ2-6, with D possibly being TRBD2 (5 bases). Germline CDR1 and CDR2: MNHEY and SVGAGI. CDR3 size: 15 residues. V shed 9 bases and J shed 0 bases, with 12 bases lying between them. CDR3 in amino acids: CASGLLSSGANVLTF. CDR3 DNA sequence: TGTGCCAGTGGACTCCTGAGCTCTGGGGCCAACGTCCTGACTTTC.

This clone was seen a single time. J is TRBJ2-2 and V is TRBV6-6; TRBD1 might be the D (6 bases). V lost 4 bases and J lost 3, with 12 bases in between. Germline-derived CDR1 and CDR2 are MNHNY and SVGAGI (reference sequence). This CDR3 is built from 15 residues. The CDR3 DNA reads as TGTGCCAGCAGTTTCCGGGACACCTACACCGGGGAGCTGTTTTTT. Translation: CASSFRDTYTGELFF.

This rearrangement joins TRBV12-3 or TRBV12-4 to TRBJ1-1; no clear D. V lost 2 bases to trimming and J lost 1 base, with 5 bases between them. CDR3 length: 13 amino acids. The CDR3 nucleotides are TGTGCCAGCAGTTTAACCAGGAACACTGAAGCTTTCTTT. Its translation is CASSLTRNTEAFF.

This chain links TRBV24-1 with TRBJ2-1; 9 bases match TRBD1. Per the germline V gene, CDR1 is KGHDR and CDR2 is SFDVKD. Trimming removed 4 bases from V and 5 bases from J; junction bases left unmatched: 8. There are 16 residues in the CDR3. CDR3 nucleotide sequence: TGTGCCACCAGTGACTCCCGGACAGGGGCCAACAATGAGCAGTTCTTC. Encoded protein: CATSDSRTGANNEQFF.

This clone has only one observation. The chain employs TRBV6-5 and TRBJ2-7, with 8 bases identical to TRBD1. Looked up from germline, CDR1 is MNHEY and CDR2 is SVGAGI. V gave up 8 bases and J gave up 1 base; unmatched junction bases: 10. The CDR3 totals 15 residues. The CDR3 DNA sequence: TGTGCCAGCGAATCCACTGGGACAGGATCCTACGAGCAGTACTTC. This codes for CASESTGTGSYEQYF.

This clone was counted only a few times. The J gene is TRBJ1-3, the V gene TRBV30; 7 bases fit TRBD1. This CDR3 is built from 14 residues. V lost 5 bases and J lost 6; bases outside the gene matches: 10. The germline gives CDR1 GTSNPN, CDR2 SVGIG (reference sequence). CDR3 sequence (DNA): TGTGCCTGGGGACTTCGACAGGGCGCAAACACCATATATTTT. Protein: CAWGLRQGANTIYF.

Here the CDR3 reads CASSQNPLRGTSSLQETQYF. The CDR3 DNA sequence: TGTGCCAGCAGCCAAAACCCCCTAAGAGGGACTAGCTCCCTTCAAGAGACCCAGTACTTC. The rearrangement joins TRBV3-1 (or the pseudogene TRBV3-2) to TRBJ2-5; 9 positions agree with TRBD2. CDR3 size: 20 residues. J lost 2 bases, V lost 2 bases, and 18 bases had no gene match. Germline CDR1 LGHDT, CDR2 YNNKEL (reference sequence).

The genes are TRBV30 and TRBJ2-3; TRBD2 aligns across 8 bases. Germline CDR1 and CDR2: GTSNPN and SVGIG (reference sequence). The CDR3 consists of 18 residues. V lost 5 bases and J lost 0; bases outside the gene matches: 16. CDR3 DNA: TGTGCCTGGTGCTCGGGACTAGTAAGTGGGGCAAGCACAGATACGCAGTATTTT. Encoded protein: CAWCSGLVSGASTDTQYF.

CDR3 residues: CASSLGRDPGADTQYF. CDR3 in DNA: TGTGCCAGCAGCTTAGGGAGGGACCCCGGGGCGGATACGCAGTATTTT. The rearrangement joins TRBV5-4 to TRBJ2-3; 7 bases are shared with TRBD2. Germline-derived CDR1 and CDR2 are SGHNT and YYREEE (reference sequence). The length of the CDR3 is 16 residues. With V trimmed by 2 bases and J by 6 bases, 12 bases remained unmatched.

The V call is TRBV12-3 or TRBV12-4, the J call TRBJ2-7; no definite D call. The germline V and J ends were trimmed by 6 bases and 4 bases, with 7 bases remaining between them. This CDR3 spans 11 amino acids. The CDR3 nucleotides read TGTGCCAGCAGCTCCGGTTACGAGCAGTACTTC. Encoded protein: CASSSGYEQYF.

The DNA for the CDR3 is TGTGCCAGCAGCTTGGAGGCTGGAAACACCATATATTTT. Translating it yields CASSLEAGNTIYF. V usage is TRBV11-2 and J usage is TRBJ1-3; D is unclear. Trimming left V 3 bases short and J 2 bases short, with 5 bases between. Germline CDR1 reads SGHAT; CDR2 reads FQNNGV. The CDR3 has 13 amino acids.

The chain combines TRBV19 with TRBJ2-5; 12 nucleotides align to TRBD2. V lost 3 bases to trimming and J lost 5 bases; unmatched junction nucleotides: 7. Germline V gene sequence: CDR1 LNHDA, CDR2 SQIVND (reference sequence). This CDR3 has 16 residues. CDR3 DNA sequence: TGTGCCAGTAGTATGAGACTAGCGGGAGTGGGGGAGACCCAGTACTTC. Its translation is CASSMRLAGVGETQYF.

The chain employs TRBV9 and TRBJ1-2; D is possibly TRBD1 (6 bases). Germline loops: CDR1 SGDLS, CDR2 YYNGEE. Trimming pared 4 bases from V and 0 bases from J, leaving 19 bases between. The CDR3 contains 17 residues. The CDR3 DNA reads TGTGCCAGCAGCCCTCCCATCGGGGGGGGCTCTAACTATGGCTACACCTTC. Its protein product is CASSPPIGGGSNYGYTF.

V is TRBV6-1 and J is TRBJ2-1, with D tentatively TRBD1 (6 bases). CDR1 and CDR2 from the germline V gene are MNHNS and SASEGT. Trimming removed 4 bases at V and 0 bases at J, with 16 bases between. This CDR3 comprises 17 residues. The DNA for the CDR3 is TGTGCCAGCAGTGTCGGTCTAGGGGGATCCTCCTACAATGAGCAGTTCTTC. Residues: CASSVGLGGSSYNEQFF.

V usage is TRBV28 and J usage is TRBJ2-2, with a weak D call TRBD2 (5 bases). In germline, CDR1 is MDHEN, CDR2 SYDVKM. The CDR3 has 15 residues. Trimming took 7 bases from V and 3 from J, leaving 15 bases between them. DNA of the CDR3: TGTGCCAGCACCCTAGGTGGGAGTTACACCGGGGAGCTGTTTTTT. Translating gives CASTLGGSYTGELFF.

The CDR3: CASSPSPSAFSYNEQFF. CDR3 nucleotides: TGCGCCAGCAGCCCGTCCCCAAGCGCTTTCTCCTACAATGAGCAGTTCTTC. This chain connects TRBV5-1 to TRBJ2-1; D remains ambiguous. CDR3 length: 17 amino acids. CDR1 is SGHRS and CDR2 is YFSETQ in the germline V gene. Trimming took 4 bases from V and 0 from J, leaving 17 bases between them.

Regarding this clone: Other DNA sequences from this sample encode an identical CDR3 as well. The rearrangement joins TRBV5-1 to TRBJ1-1, with a weak D call TRBD1 (6 bases). CDR1 is SGHRS, CDR2 YFSETQ, per germline. The V end lost 0 bases, the J end lost 1 base, and 7 bases lay between the germline ends. This CDR3 is 14 amino acids long. The CDR3 DNA follows: TGCGCCAGCAGCTTGGGACAGGCGAACACTGAAGCTTTCTTT. Translating gives CASSLGQANTEAFF.

CDR3 amino acids: CASSPGVSNQPQHF. In nucleotides, the CDR3 is TGCGCCAGCAGCCCAGGGGTTAGCAATCAGCCCCAGCATTTT. The chain combines TRBV5-1 with TRBJ1-5; D might be TRBD1 (6 bases). Trimming removed 4 bases from V and 0 bases from J, with 8 bases in between. The germline CDR1 and CDR2 sequences are SGHRS and YFSETQ. There are 14 residues in the CDR3.

This chain links TRBV19 with TRBJ2-1; D may be TRBD2 (6 bases). The germline CDR1 and CDR2 sequences are LNHDA and SQIVND (reference sequence). This CDR3 contains 14 residues. The V and J ends lost 3 bases and 9 bases respectively, with 15 bases between them. This CDR3 is CASSMGGKNIEQFF. The CDR3 DNA reads TGTGCCAGTAGTATGGGCGGGAAGAATATTGAGCAGTTCTTC. The full variable domain, completed using reference TRBV19 and TRBJ2-1, is DGGITQSPKYLFRKEGQNVTLSCEQNLNHDAMYWYRQDPGQGLRLIYYSQIVNDFQKGDIAEGYSVSREKKESFPLTVTSAQKNPTAFYLCASSMGGKNIEQFFGPGTRLTVL.

This clone was recorded a few times. The chain combines TRBV18 with TRBJ2-2; D is unresolved. Germline V gives CDR1 KGHSH, CDR2 LQKENI. There are 16 residues in the CDR3. Trimming removed 5 bases from V and 0 bases from J, with 13 bases in between. As DNA, the CDR3 is TGTGCCAGCTCAAGGTATGGGCAGCCGAACACCGGGGAGCTGTTTTTT. Protein sequence: CASSRYGQPNTGELFF.

The chain joins TRBV18 to TRBJ2-3, with TRBD1 matching over 7 bases. V gave up 8 bases and J gave up 3 bases; unmatched junction bases: 11. The CDR3 contains 15 residues. Germline CDR1 and CDR2: KGHSH and LQKENI. The CDR3 loop reads CASGPGRGQTDTQYF. The CDR3 DNA sequence: TGTGCCAGCGGGCCTGGCAGGGGACAGACAGATACGCAGTATTTT.

The CDR3 bases are TGCGCCAGCAGGGTGGTCGCTAAGCCCCAGCATTTT. Translating it yields CASRVVAKPQHF. This chain connects TRBV5-1 to TRBJ1-5; no clear D. Trimming shortened V by 5 bases and J by 8 bases, and 11 bases separated the two germline ends. Germline lookup yields CDR1 SGHRS and CDR2 YFSETQ. CDR3 length: 12 amino acids.

The chain links TRBV30 to TRBJ2-7; 9 bases are shared with TRBD2. This CDR3 is built from 16 residues. Germline V lookup: CDR1 GTSNPN, CDR2 SVGIG (reference sequence). V lost 2 bases, J lost 2 bases, and 10 bases stayed unmatched. CDR3 nucleotide sequence: TGTGCCTGGAGTTTGAAAAGGTTAGCGGGAGCCTACGAGCAGTACTTC. Translating gives CAWSLKRLAGAYEQYF.

The chain recombines TRBV19 with TRBJ1-2; 8 positions agree with TRBD1. This CDR3 spans 16 amino acids. After removal of 5 bases from V and 6 bases from J, the junction contained 14 bases not matched to a gene. The germline gives CDR1 LNHDA, CDR2 SQIVND (reference sequence). The CDR3 region is CASSPRLPRTGNGYTF. The CDR3 DNA sequence: TGTGCCAGTAGTCCAAGATTACCGCGGACAGGGAATGGCTACACCTTC.

This clone has just one count. V usage is TRBV29-1 and J usage is TRBJ2-3; 11 positions agree with TRBD1. The CDR3 is 13 amino acids. The trim removed 7 bases at V and 7 bases at J, leaving 7 bases unmatched. Germline CDR1 and CDR2: SQVTM and ANQGSEA. Written as DNA, the CDR3 is TGCAGCGCCAGGACAGGGGGCCTCTATACGCAGTATTTT. Its protein product is CSARTGGLYTQYF.

The rearrangement uses TRBV19 and TRBJ1-4; perhaps TRBD1 as D (6 bases). V lost 2 bases, J lost 7 bases, and 14 bases lay in between. The CDR3 covers 15 residues. Germline CDR1 reads LNHDA; CDR2 reads SQIVND (reference sequence). CDR3 sequence reads: CASSIQGNSAEKLFF. The DNA for the CDR3 is TGTGCCAGTAGTATACAGGGGAACTCGGCTGAAAAACTGTTTTTT.

The rearrangement links TRBV7-6 to TRBJ2-1; TRBD2 agrees at 8 bases. This CDR3 contains 12 residues. From germline, CDR1 is SGHVS and CDR2 FNYEAQ. Trimming removed 6 bases from V and 6 bases from J; junction bases left unmatched: 1. The CDR3 here is CASRGTSNEQFF. The CDR3 DNA reads as TGTGCCAGCAGAGGGACTAGCAATGAGCAGTTCTTC.

The chain couples TRBV15 to TRBJ1-4; tentatively, D is TRBD1 (5 bases). Germline CDR1 and CDR2: LNHNV and YYDKDF (reference sequence). This CDR3 region has 14 residues. The CDR3 DNA reads TGTGCTTCCACCACTGCAGGGTCGAATGAAAAACTGTTTTTT. It specifies CASTTAGSNEKLFF.